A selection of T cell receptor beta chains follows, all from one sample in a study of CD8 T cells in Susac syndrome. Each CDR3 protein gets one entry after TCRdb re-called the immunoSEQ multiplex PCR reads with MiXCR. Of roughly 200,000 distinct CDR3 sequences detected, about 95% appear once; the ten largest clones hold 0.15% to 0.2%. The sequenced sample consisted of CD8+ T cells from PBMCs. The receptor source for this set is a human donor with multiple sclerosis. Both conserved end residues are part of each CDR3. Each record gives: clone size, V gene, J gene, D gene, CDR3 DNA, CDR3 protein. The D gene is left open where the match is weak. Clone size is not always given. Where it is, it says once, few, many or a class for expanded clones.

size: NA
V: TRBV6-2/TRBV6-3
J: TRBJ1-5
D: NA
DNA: TGTGCCAGCAGTTTTTTGGGGGCCCTCAATCAGCCCCAGCATTTT
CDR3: CASSFLGALNQPQHF

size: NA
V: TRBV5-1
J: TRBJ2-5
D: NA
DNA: TGCGCCAGCAGGTTCACAAACAGGGTAGGAGAGACCCAGTACTTC
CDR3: CASRFTNRVGETQYF

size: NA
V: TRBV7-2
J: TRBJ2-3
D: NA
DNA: TGTGCCAGCACCTTACTAGTGGGGCGGGGAGATACAGATACGCAGTATTTT
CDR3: CASTLLVGRGDTDTQYF

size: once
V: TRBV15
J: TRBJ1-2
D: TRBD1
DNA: TGTGCCACCAGCTACCCCCGGGACAGACGATTCTTCACCTTC
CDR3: CATSYPRDRRFFTF

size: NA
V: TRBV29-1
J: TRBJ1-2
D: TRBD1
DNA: TGCAGCGCTCGGACAGGGGACTATGGCTACACCTTC
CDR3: CSARTGDYGYTF

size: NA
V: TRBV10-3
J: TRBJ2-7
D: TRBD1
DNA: TGTGCCATCAGTGATAAGGGGGCAGCGCTCGACGAGCAGTACTTC
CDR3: CAISDKGAALDEQYF

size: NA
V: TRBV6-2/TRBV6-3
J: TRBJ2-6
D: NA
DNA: TGTGCCAGCAGCCGCCCTAGGGGGAACCGGAGCTCTGGGGCCAACGTCCTGACTTTC
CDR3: CASSRPRGNRSSGANVLTF

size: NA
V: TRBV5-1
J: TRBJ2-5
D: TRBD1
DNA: TGCGCCAGCAGCCCGGTGGACAGGGGGCTTATTAGAGAGACCCAGTACTTC
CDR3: CASSPVDRGLIRETQYF

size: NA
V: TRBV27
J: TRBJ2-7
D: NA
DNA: TGTGCCAGCAGAAGACTGCCCTACGAGCAGTACTTC
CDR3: CASRRLPYEQYF

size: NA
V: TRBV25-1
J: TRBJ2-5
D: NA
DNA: TGTGCCAGCAGTGGACTAGGCCAAGAGACCCAGTACTTC
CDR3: CASSGLGQETQYF

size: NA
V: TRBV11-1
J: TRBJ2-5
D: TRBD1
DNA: TGTGCCAGCAGCCTTTCGACAGGGACCCAAGAGACCCAGTACTTC
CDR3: CASSLSTGTQETQYF

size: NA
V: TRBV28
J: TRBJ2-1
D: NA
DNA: TGTGCCAGCAGTTTGATAGCGGGACAGGGTTACAATGAGCAGTTCTTC
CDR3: CASSLIAGQGYNEQFF

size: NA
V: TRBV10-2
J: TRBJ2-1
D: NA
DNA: TGCGCCAGCAGTGGGGACTCGATATTTAGCTCCTACAATGAGCAGTTCTTC
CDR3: CASSGDSIFSSYNEQFF

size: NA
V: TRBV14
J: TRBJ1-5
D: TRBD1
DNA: TGTGCCAGCAGCCGACAGGGACCAAATCAGCCCCAGCATTTT
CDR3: CASSRQGPNQPQHF

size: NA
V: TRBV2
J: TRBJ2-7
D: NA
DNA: TGTGCCAGCAGTGACCGGGCCTCCTACGAGCAGTACTTC
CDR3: CASSDRASYEQYF